These 26 T cell receptor beta chains were all obtained from the same sample, sequenced in a study of blood T cell repertoires in COVID-19. The repertoire was sequenced with immunoSEQ multiplex PCR; TCRdb's copy has only in-frame clones and lacks some. Found here are some 150,000 clones, roughly 85% of them singletons; the top ten hold roughly 3.5%. The specimen sequenced was peripheral blood. The receptors derive from a man between 70 and 80 years old with acute or convalescent COVID-19.

This clone came up a few times. In the same sample, other DNA sequences code for this CDR3. The chain employs TRBV9 and TRBJ1-1; D remains unclear. Germline CDR1 reads SGDLS; CDR2 reads YYNGEE. This CDR3 is built from 14 residues. The germline V and J ends were trimmed by 0 bases and 2 bases, with 8 bases remaining between them. This CDR3 reads CASSVGALNTEAFF. The CDR3 nucleotides read TGTGCCAGCAGCGTAGGGGCCCTCAACACTGAAGCTTTCTTT.

This rearrangement joins TRBV12-3 or TRBV12-4 to TRBJ2-3; D is uncertain. The CDR3 spans 12 residues. With 6 bases removed from V and 4 bases from J, the gap between germline ends came to 8 bases. The CDR3 nucleotides read TGTGCCAGCAGCTCGACACCAGATACGCAGTATTTT. This translates into CASSSTPDTQYF.

The chain employs TRBV19 and TRBJ2-2; 8 nucleotides agree with TRBD1. This CDR3 spans 13 amino acids. J lost 3 bases, V lost 9 bases, and 3 bases had no gene match. Germline V gene data show CDR1 as LNHDA and CDR2 as SQIVND (reference sequence). The CDR3 DNA is TGTGCCAGCAGGGGGCGCGACACCGGGGAGCTGTTTTTT. Translation gives CASRGRDTGELFF.

The CDR3 here is CASSASLRSASSGELFF. CDR3 sequence (DNA): TGTGCCAGCAGCGCTAGTTTACGTAGCGCATCGAGCGGGGAGCTGTTTTTT. The rearrangement links TRBV9 to TRBJ2-2, with D maybe TRBD2 (5 bases). CDR3 length: 17 amino acids. V lost 3 bases and J lost 7, with 22 bases in between. CDR1 is SGDLS and CDR2 is YYNGEE in the germline V gene.

V and J are TRBV11-2 and TRBJ2-5; unclear D gene. CDR1 is SGHAT, CDR2 FQNNGV, per germline. V was clipped by 3 bases and J by 1 base, with 15 bases between them. The CDR3 extends over 16 amino acids. CDR3 bases: TGTGCCAGCAGCTTTCGGGTTACCAATCTCCAAGAGACCCAGTACTTC. This codes for CASSFRVTNLQETQYF.

The chain is built from TRBV6-2 or TRBV6-3 and TRBJ2-7; 8 nucleotides match TRBD1. Germline CDR1 MNHEY, CDR2 SVGEGT. J lost 4 bases, V lost 6 bases, and 11 bases had no gene match. This CDR3 has 15 residues. The CDR3 DNA is TGTGCCAGCAGCCCGAGGACAGGGAAGAGGTACGAGCAGTACTTC. It translates to CASSPRTGKRYEQYF.

This clone is a singleton in its sample. V and J are TRBV11-3 and TRBJ2-5; maybe TRBD1 (6 bases). The germline V gene encodes CDR1 SGHNT and CDR2 YENEEA. The V and J ends lost 1 base and 2 bases respectively, with 8 bases between them. This CDR3 contains 14 residues. The CDR3 reads CASSLGQAQETQYF. The DNA of the CDR3 is TGTGCCAGCAGCTTAGGACAGGCACAAGAGACCCAGTACTTC. Variable domain in full (rest from reference TRBV11-3 and TRBJ2-5): EAGVVQSPRYKIIEKKQPVAFWCNPISGHNTLYWYLQNLGQGPELLIRYENEEAVDDSQLPKDRFSAERLKGVDSTLKIQPAELGDSAVYLCASSLGQAQETQYFGPGTRLLVL.

The chain is built from TRBV24-1 and TRBJ2-5; 10 bases map to TRBD1. J was trimmed by 1 base and V by 3 bases; bases with no gene match: 4. Per germline, CDR1 KGHDR and CDR2 SFDVKD. The CDR3 is 16 residues long. CDR3 loop: CATSDPGQGRQETQYF. As DNA, the CDR3 is TGTGCCACCAGTGATCCGGGACAGGGGCGCCAAGAGACCCAGTACTTC.

As DNA, the CDR3 is TGTGCCAGCAGTACCTCGACACCGTACGAGCAGTACTTC. Its translation: CASSTSTPYEQYF. The chain combines TRBV6-5 with TRBJ2-7; D gene ambiguous. Looked up from germline, CDR1 is MNHEY and CDR2 is SVGAGI. The CDR3 runs 13 residues. Trimming removed 5 bases at V and 4 bases at J, with 12 bases between.

This chain joins TRBV5-4 and TRBJ1-6; D is uncertain. CDR3 length equals 14 residues. Trimming took off 3 bases at V and 7 bases at J, with 11 bases between the two ends. Germline loops: CDR1 SGHNT, CDR2 YYREEE (reference sequence). Here the CDR3 reads CASSSWTPNSPLHF. CDR3 sequence (DNA): TGTGCCAGCAGCTCCTGGACTCCCAATTCACCCCTCCACTTT.

V is TRBV5-4 and J is TRBJ1-1; 7 bases are a match to TRBD1. The trim removed 4 bases at V and 0 bases at J, leaving 9 bases unmatched. Germline CDR1 and CDR2: SGHNT and YYREEE (reference sequence). This CDR3 contains 16 residues. CDR3 bases: TGTGCCAGCAGCGGGGCCGGACAGGTTATGAACACTGAAGCTTTCTTT. As protein: CASSGAGQVMNTEAFF.

This clone was recorded only once. This rearrangement joins TRBV6-5 to TRBJ1-1; no clear D gene. The CDR3 extends over 11 amino acids. V dropped 5 bases and J dropped 3 bases, with 4 bases sitting between them. From germline, CDR1 is MNHEY and CDR2 SVGAGI. CDR3 residues: CASSRDTEAFF. The CDR3 bases are TGTGCCAGCAGTCGGGACACTGAAGCTTTCTTT.

V is TRBV5-4 and J is TRBJ2-1, with 8 nucleotides matching TRBD1. The CDR3 sequence is 13 residues long. V was clipped by 4 bases and J by 7 bases; unmatched bases: 4. The germline CDR1 and CDR2 sequences are SGHNT and YYREEE (reference sequence). The CDR3 here is CASSTTGVNEQFF. As DNA, the CDR3 is TGTGCCAGCAGCACGACAGGGGTGAATGAGCAGTTCTTC.

V and J are TRBV6-5 and TRBJ2-7, with no clear D. V was clipped by 6 bases and J by 1 base, with 13 bases between them. The CDR3 contains 14 residues. The V gene's germline CDR1 is MNHEY and CDR2 SVGAGI. The chain's CDR3 is CASRPESASYEQYF. The CDR3, as DNA: TGTGCCAGCAGGCCCGAGTCTGCGTCCTACGAGCAGTACTTC.

This clone came up once. The rearrangement joins TRBV7-2 to TRBJ1-1; D gene uncertain. The CDR3 contains 11 residues. V dropped 5 bases and J dropped 1 base, with 2 bases sitting between them. Germline V gene data show CDR1 as SGHTA and CDR2 as FQGNSA. Written as DNA, the CDR3 is TGTGCCAGCAGCCAGAACACTGAAGCTTTCTTT. Translating gives CASSQNTEAFF.

The table lists this clone with a count of one. The rearrangement uses TRBV11-3 and TRBJ2-2; D is possibly TRBD2 (6 bases). Trimming removed 5 bases at V and 8 bases at J, with 12 bases between. The CDR3 covers 13 residues. Germline V gene sequence: CDR1 SGHNT, CDR2 YENEEA. The CDR3 region has the DNA TGTGCCAGCAGCCTACTAGCTCCGGGGGAGCTGTTTTTT. It is translated as CASSLLAPGELFF.

This clone appeared a few times. The rearrangement uses TRBV4-3 and TRBJ2-5; D gene uncertain. The CDR3 consists of 14 residues. Germline lookup yields CDR1 LGHNA and CDR2 YSLEER. Trimming took 0 bases from V and 5 from J, leaving 10 bases between them. The CDR3 sequence: CASSQESHLETQYF. The CDR3 nucleotides read TGCGCCAGCAGCCAAGAATCCCATTTGGAGACCCAGTACTTC.

The chain couples TRBV9 to TRBJ1-6, with 7 bases identical to TRBD1. Germline loops: CDR1 SGDLS, CDR2 YYNGEE. V gave up 4 bases and J gave up 7 bases; unmatched junction bases: 5. The CDR3 runs 14 residues. CDR3 amino acids: CASSQTGRNSPLHF. In nucleotides, the CDR3 is TGTGCCAGCAGCCAGACAGGGAGGAATTCACCCCTCCACTTT.

The rearrangement links TRBV11-2 to TRBJ2-1; TRBD2 agrees at 7 bases. With V trimmed by 4 bases and J by 6 bases, 9 bases remained unmatched. Germline-derived CDR1 and CDR2 are SGHAT and FQNNGV. The CDR3 has 15 residues. Written as DNA, the CDR3 is TGTGCCAGCAGCTATCGACTAGCTCTCGGCAATGAGCAGTTCTTC. Residues: CASSYRLALGNEQFF.

This clone was seen a single time. CDR3 region: CASSVGQSTNEKLFF. The DNA of the CDR3 is TGTGCCAGCAGCGTGGGGCAGTCTACTAATGAAAAACTGTTTTTT. The gene calls are TRBV9 and TRBJ1-4; tentatively, D is TRBD1 (5 bases). Germline V gene sequence: CDR1 SGDLS, CDR2 YYNGEE. V lost 2 bases and J lost 2, with 10 bases in between. This CDR3 contains 15 residues.

This chain uses TRBV2 with TRBJ2-3; unclear D gene. This CDR3 comprises 14 residues. Germline V gene data show CDR1 as SNHLY and CDR2 as FYNNEI. Deletions cut 6 bases from V and 6 bases from J, with 16 bases between. The CDR3 protein is CASRITPNPDTQYF. In DNA, the CDR3 is TGTGCCAGCAGGATTACCCCTAACCCCGATACGCAGTATTTT. Full variable domain (remainder filled in from reference TRBV2 and TRBJ2-3): EPEVTQTPSHQVTQMGQEVILRCVPISNHLYFYWYRQILGQKVEFLVSFYNNEISEKSEIFDDQFSVERPDGSNFTLKIRSTKLEDSAMYFCASRITPNPDTQYFGPGTRLTVL.

The V gene is TRBV10-3, the J gene TRBJ2-7, with 15 bases identical to TRBD2. This CDR3 comprises 17 residues. The ends lost 4 bases at V and 2 bases at J; junction bases unmatched: 6. Germline V gives CDR1 ENHRY, CDR2 SYGVKD. The chain's CDR3 is CAISGGLAGGPTYEQYF. As DNA, the CDR3 is TGTGCCATCAGTGGGGGACTAGCGGGAGGCCCCACCTACGAGCAGTACTTC.

The table lists this clone with a few counts. V gene TRBV7-2 combines with J gene TRBJ2-7, with D tentatively TRBD2 (6 bases). The V end lost 5 bases, the J end lost 6 bases, and 11 bases lay between the germline ends. This CDR3 is 12 amino acids long. Germline values: CDR1 SGHTA, CDR2 FQGNSA. CDR3 coding DNA: TGTGCCAGCAGCCTCGGAGGGGCCGAGCAGTACTTC. Translated: CASSLGGAEQYF.

The chain carries TRBV10-3 and TRBJ1-4; TRBD1 matches 12 bases. This CDR3 is built from 18 residues. V dropped 6 bases and J dropped 0; count of bases not matched to a gene: 8. The germline CDR1 and CDR2 sequences are ENHRY and SYGVKD. The CDR3 nucleotides read TGTGCCATCAGGTCCGGGACAGGGGGCACCACAACTAATGAAAAACTGTTTTTT. Its translation is CAIRSGTGGTTTNEKLFF.

The chain has TRBV15 and TRBJ1-5; D unresolved. From germline, CDR1 is LNHNV and CDR2 YYDKDF (reference sequence). Trimming stripped 6 bases from V and 3 bases from J, with 9 bases between. This CDR3 contains 13 residues. The CDR3 protein is CATSGGLNQPQHF. CDR3 bases: TGTGCCACCAGTGGAGGGCTCAATCAGCCCCAGCATTTT.

The count of this clone is one. This chain joins TRBV28 and TRBJ1-4; TRBD1 matches at 7 bases. CDR1 is MDHEN and CDR2 is SYDVKM in the germline V gene. CDR3 length: 14 amino acids. V gave up 6 bases and J gave up 8 bases; unmatched junction bases: 9. For the CDR3, the DNA is TGTGCCAGCAGCCCGACAGGGACCTGGGAAAAACTGTTTTTT. This codes for CASSPTGTWEKLFF.